This record looks at one T cell receptor (beta chain) sequence and its context. Its antigen is currently unknown. A much bigger clone sits one base away, suggesting this may be a read error. The CDR3 consists of 15 residues. It was RNA transcripts that yielded the amplified TCR beta CDR3 regions. The HTBI set primed first-round TCR CDR3 RT-PCR. A single record per CDR3 protein comes from TCRdb applying MiXCR to the multiplex PCR reads. The repertoire holds 500,000 to 600,000 distinct CDR3 sequences, roughly 50% seen once, with more than 7% in the top ten. This entry belongs to a study of T cells in Graves' hyperthyroidism and ophthalmopathy. Study outcomes and limitations: Before onset, ophthalmopathy was predicted by the model a median about six months earlier. Most clonotypes expanded in thyroid above 0.001 were likewise present in blood.

The gene calls are TRBV12-3 or TRBV12-4 and TRBJ1-5; 8 nucleotides align to TRBD1. Sequencing was carried out using peripheral blood or thyroid tissue (not recorded which). This clonotype was obtained from a woman aged 18-35 years with Graves' hyperthyroidism. CDR3 residues: CASSLARQGNQLQHF. The CDR3 region has the DNA TGTGCCAGCAGTTTAGCCCGACAGGGGAATCAGCTCCAGCATTTT.